This T cell receptor (beta chain) was sequenced in a study of OX40 agonist ivuxolimab in advanced cancers. Study as a whole: Intravenous ivuxolimab was administered to patients every 2 weeks at 0.01 to 10 mg/kg.

TCRdb's table, derived via immunoSEQ multiplex PCR, lists solely in-frame clones and lacks some. The sample has roughly 93,000 clones; roughly 94% are singletons. Sequenced here: CD4+ or CD8+ T cells sorted from blood, sampled in a trial of the OX40 agonist ivuxolimab. This TCR derives from an adult with an advanced solid tumor such as melanoma, head and neck, liver or kidney cancer.

This CDR3 reads CASSQTDTQYF. The CDR3 coding sequence is TGTGCCAGCAGTCAGACAGATACGCAGTATTTT. The chain joins TRBV2 to TRBJ2-3; D gene ambiguous. Germline CDR1 is SNHLY and CDR2 is FYNNEI. This CDR3 has 11 amino acids. The germline V and J ends were trimmed by 5 bases and 3 bases, with 3 bases remaining between them.